This entry describes one TCR beta chain. Patients were ineligible given autoimmune disease history or systemic immunosuppression. V lost 3 bases and J lost 3, with 9 bases in between. Germline V lookup: CDR1 LGHNA, CDR2 YSLEER. The CDR3 runs to 13 residues. TCRdb's table, derived via immunoSEQ multiplex PCR, lists solely in-frame clones and lacks some. Of around 80,000 clones in the sample, over 75% were seen once. This specimen belongs to a study of OX40 agonist ivuxolimab in advanced cancers. The sample was CD4+ or CD8+ T cells sorted from blood, taken in a trial of the OX40 agonist ivuxolimab. The chain employs TRBV4-3 and TRBJ2-7, with D possibly being TRBD1 (5 bases). This TCR was sampled from an adult with an advanced solid tumor such as melanoma, head and neck, liver or kidney cancer. CDR3 nucleotides: TGCGCCAGCAGCCATAGAGACAGCTACGAGCAGTACTTC. Translation: CASSHRDSYEQYF.